Given below is one T cell receptor (beta chain) in context. The data were taken from a study of blood T cell repertoires in COVID-19. As for the study in general: Samples came from the United States, Italy and Spain, spanning acute and convalescent COVID-19. Nucleic acid was either cDNA or gDNA, and it came from T cells, B-cell-depleted T cells, or PBMCs.

The method was immunoSEQ multiplex PCR; TCRdb's version includes in-frame clones alone and lacks a portion of them. This table holds tens of thousands of clones, around 90% found once. This CDR3 region has 16 residues. Germline-derived CDR1 and CDR2 are MNHNS and SASEGT. With 4 bases clipped from V and 0 bases from J, the junction kept 6 bases outside the gene matches. Sequencing was performed on peripheral blood. The chain employs TRBV6-1 and TRBJ1-5; TRBD1 agrees at 7 bases. The origin of this receptor is an elderly woman with active or convalescent COVID-19. CDR3: CASSAQGGYSNQPQHF. The CDR3, as DNA: TGTGCCAGCAGTGCCCAGGGGGGCTATAGCAATCAGCCCCAGCATTTT.